One TCR beta chain is described in this entry. The sample comes from a study of cytomegalovirus exposure and HLA in healthy donors. The V end was cut by 6 bases, the J end by 6 bases, with 13 bases between. Germline values: CDR1 SNHLY, CDR2 FYNNEI. The CDR3 is 13 residues long. In the PCR, 60 Vbeta and 13 Jbeta primers were used. The method was immunoSEQ multiplex PCR; TCRdb's version includes in-frame clones alone and lacks a portion of them. The data contain around 100,000 clones, around three quarters of them singletons. Sequenced sample: PBMCs. The rearrangement joins TRBV2 to TRBJ2-3, with TRBD2 as a possible D gene (6 bases). This clonotype was sampled from a young woman in good health and CMV-seropositive. In DNA form, the CDR3 reads TGTGCCAGCAGAGGCCCCGGAGGGGATACGCAGTATTTT. This codes for CASRGPGGDTQYF.